In this sample, the clone carrying this TCR beta chain turned up once. What it binds is unknown. The sample is drawn from a study of cytomegalovirus exposure and HLA in healthy donors. General study points: The study assumed roughly uniform donor sequencing depth for presence/absence analyses. Rarity held for most TCR sequences, but there were some public TCRs that occurred in many donors. TCR beta V- and J-gene trimming was later associated with a missense DCLRE1C variant.

13 Jbeta primers and 60 Vbeta primers were used for the PCR. This table comes from immunoSEQ multiplex PCR, and its TCRdb copy is limited to in-frame clones, with some not included. The data show approximately 75,000 clones, roughly 71% seen once. There are 13 residues in the CDR3. Germline CDR1 MNHEY, CDR2 SVGAGI. The trim removed 6 bases at V and 2 bases at J, leaving 3 bases unmatched. Sequenced: PBMCs. The origin of this receptor is a woman in her sixties in good health and CMV-seropositive. This chain uses TRBV6-5 with TRBJ1-2; 7 bases map to TRBD1. CDR3 nucleotide sequence: TGTGCCAGCAGCTCGGGACAGAACTATGGCTACACCTTC. Its translation: CASSSGQNYGYTF.